This TCR beta chain was observed in a study of blood T cell repertoires in COVID-19. Study details: The samples span acute and convalescent COVID-19 from the United States, Italy and Spain. PBMCs, B-cell-depleted T cells, or T cells were the source of the cDNA or gDNA that made up the material.

Original processing notes: Estimated nucleated cell counts came from reference gene primer amplification. The protocol was immunoSEQ multiplex PCR, while the TCRdb copy is restricted to in-frame clones and leaves out a portion. V and J calls and clone size are copied from that table; D and trimming were computed from the DNA. The sample records roughly 55,000 clones, 70% to 90% being singletons. The V gene's germline CDR1 is SGHAT and CDR2 FQNNGV. V gave up 5 bases and J gave up 3 bases, with 13 bases separating them. The CDR3 extends over 14 amino acids. The chain links TRBV11-2 to TRBJ1-1; possible D gene TRBD1, 6 bases. Input material: peripheral blood. This receptor was obtained from a man in his sixties with active or convalescent COVID-19. The DNA of the CDR3 is TGTGCCAGCAGCCCGGACAGAGGGGACACTGAAGCTTTCTTT. Translated: CASSPDRGDTEAFF.